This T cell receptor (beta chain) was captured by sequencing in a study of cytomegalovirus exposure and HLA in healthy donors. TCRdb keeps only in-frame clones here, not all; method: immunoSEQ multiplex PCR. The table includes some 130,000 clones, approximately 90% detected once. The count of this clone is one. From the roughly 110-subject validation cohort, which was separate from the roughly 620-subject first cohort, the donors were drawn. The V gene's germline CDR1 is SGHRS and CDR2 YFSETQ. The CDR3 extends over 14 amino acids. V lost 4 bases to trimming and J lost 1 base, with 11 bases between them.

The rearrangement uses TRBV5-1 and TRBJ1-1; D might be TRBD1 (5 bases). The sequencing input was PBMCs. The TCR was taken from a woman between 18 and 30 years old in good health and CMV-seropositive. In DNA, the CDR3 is TGCGCCAGCAGCCCAGGGTGGGAGAACACTGAAGCTTTCTTT. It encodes CASSPGWENTEAFF.